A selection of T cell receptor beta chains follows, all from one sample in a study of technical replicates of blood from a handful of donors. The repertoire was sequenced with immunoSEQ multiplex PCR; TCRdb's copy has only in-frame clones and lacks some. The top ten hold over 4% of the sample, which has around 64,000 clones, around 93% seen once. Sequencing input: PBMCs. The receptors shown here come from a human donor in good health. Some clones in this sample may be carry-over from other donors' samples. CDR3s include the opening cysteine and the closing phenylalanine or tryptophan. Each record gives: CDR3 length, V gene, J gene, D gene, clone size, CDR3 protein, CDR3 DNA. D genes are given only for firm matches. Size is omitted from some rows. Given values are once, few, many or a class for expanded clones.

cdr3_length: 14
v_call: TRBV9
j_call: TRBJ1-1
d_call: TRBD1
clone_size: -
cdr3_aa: CASNKGAGNTEAFF
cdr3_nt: TGTGCCAGCAACAAGGGGGCAGGGAACACTGAAGCTTTCTTT

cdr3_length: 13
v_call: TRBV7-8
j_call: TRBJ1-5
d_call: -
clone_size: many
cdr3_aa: CASSFRGNQPQHF
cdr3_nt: TGTGCCAGCAGCTTCAGGGGTAATCAGCCCCAGCATTTT

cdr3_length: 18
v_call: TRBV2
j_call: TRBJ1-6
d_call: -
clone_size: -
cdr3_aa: CASSDAGASVSYNSPLHF
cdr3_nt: TGTGCCAGCAGTGACGCAGGGGCTTCGGTCTCCTATAATTCACCCCTCCACTTT

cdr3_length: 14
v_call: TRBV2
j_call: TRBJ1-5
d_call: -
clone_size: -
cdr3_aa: CASSWVSGNQPQHF
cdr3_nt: TGTGCCAGCAGTTGGGTATCAGGGAATCAGCCCCAGCATTTT

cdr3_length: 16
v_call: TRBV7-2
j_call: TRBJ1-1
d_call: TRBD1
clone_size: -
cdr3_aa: CASSPGTGRKNTEAFF
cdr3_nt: TGTGCCAGCAGCCCTGGGACAGGGAGGAAGAACACTGAAGCTTTCTTT

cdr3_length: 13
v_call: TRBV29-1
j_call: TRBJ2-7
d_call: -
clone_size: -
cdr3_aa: CSVEEARTLGQYF
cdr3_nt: TGCAGCGTTGAAGAAGCTAGGACTCTGGGGCAGTACTTC

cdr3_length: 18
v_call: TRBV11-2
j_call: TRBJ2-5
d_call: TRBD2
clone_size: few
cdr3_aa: CASSSRTSGRAYQETQYF
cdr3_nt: TGTGCCAGCAGCTCTCGGACTAGCGGGAGGGCGTACCAAGAGACCCAGTACTTC

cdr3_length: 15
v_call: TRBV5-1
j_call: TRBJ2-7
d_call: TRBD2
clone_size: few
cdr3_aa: CASSPGTSGTYEQYF
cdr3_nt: TGCGCCAGCAGCCCGGGAACTAGCGGTACCTACGAGCAGTACTTC

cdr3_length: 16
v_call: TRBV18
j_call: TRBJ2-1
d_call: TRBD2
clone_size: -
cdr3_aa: CASSPKTSGNYNEQFF
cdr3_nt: TGTGCCAGCTCACCGAAGACTAGCGGGAATTACAATGAGCAGTTCTTC

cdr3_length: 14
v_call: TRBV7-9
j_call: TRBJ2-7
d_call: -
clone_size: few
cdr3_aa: CASSFPRPGNEQYF
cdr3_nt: TGTGCCAGCAGCTTCCCAAGACCAGGCAACGAGCAGTACTTC

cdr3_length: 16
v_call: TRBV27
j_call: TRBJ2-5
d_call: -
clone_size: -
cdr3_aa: CASSSLVGAEQETQYF
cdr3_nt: TGTGCCAGCAGTTCCCTGGTTGGGGCAGAGCAAGAGACCCAGTACTTC

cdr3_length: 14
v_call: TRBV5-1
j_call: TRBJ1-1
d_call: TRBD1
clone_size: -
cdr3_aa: CASNYGTGSTQPFF
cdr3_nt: TGCGCCAGCAACTACGGGACAGGCTCAACCCAACCTTTCTTT

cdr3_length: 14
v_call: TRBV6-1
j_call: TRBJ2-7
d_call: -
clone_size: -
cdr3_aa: CASSARDTTYEQYF
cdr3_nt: TGTGCCAGCAGTGCCCGGGACACCACCTACGAGCAGTACTTC

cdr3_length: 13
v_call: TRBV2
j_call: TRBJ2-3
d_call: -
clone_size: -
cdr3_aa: CASRQVFADTQYF
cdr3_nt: TGTGCCAGCAGACAGGTTTTTGCAGATACGCAGTATTTT

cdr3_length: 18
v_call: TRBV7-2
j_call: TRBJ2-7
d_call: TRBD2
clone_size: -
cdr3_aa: CASSLTGTSGGTLYEQYF
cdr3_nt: TGTGCCAGCAGCTTAACCGGGACTAGCGGGGGGACCCTATACGAGCAGTACTTC